The TCR beta chain described here comes from a study of blood T cell repertoires in COVID-19. This clone is a singleton in its sample. As processed by the authors: By means of reference gene primer amplification, nucleated cell counts were estimated. The protocol was immunoSEQ multiplex PCR, while the TCRdb copy is restricted to in-frame clones and leaves out a portion. That table gives V, J and clone size, and the DNA gave D and trimming. This sample has around 150,000 clones, with about 90% found just once. Sequencing input: peripheral blood. The TCR was taken from a woman aged 55-75 years with active or convalescent COVID-19.

The CDR3 DNA reads as TGTGCCAGCAGAGGCAGGGGCGGTGAGCAGTTCTTC. Its protein product is CASRGRGGEQFF. The gene calls are TRBV12-3 or TRBV12-4 and TRBJ2-1, with D perhaps TRBD1 (6 bases). The ends were cut back, 6 bases at V and 9 bases at J, with 12 bases in the middle. The CDR3 consists of 12 residues.